The 7 T cell receptor beta chains below all came from one sample that was sequenced in a study of tissue T cells after allogeneic stem cell transplantation. TCRdb keeps only in-frame clones here, not all; method: immunoSEQ multiplex PCR. The sample carries about 10,000 clones, 50% to 80% recorded once. The sample here was tissue from the stomach, taken at autopsy. The receptors originated from a male donor at least 60 years old with lung cancer.

The chain has TRBV2 and TRBJ2-7; 8 nucleotides agree with TRBD1. The CDR3 has 16 residues. From germline, CDR1 is SNHLY and CDR2 FYNNEI. V shed 6 bases, J shed 6 bases, and the junction held 16 bases outside the gene matches. In DNA form, the CDR3 reads TGTGCCAGCAGACTGGACAGGGCGCGTGTGGGCGCCGAGCAGTACTTC. Amino acids: CASRLDRARVGAEQYF.

This clone was picked up a small number of times. This chain connects TRBV6-5 to TRBJ2-1; D gene unclear. CDR3 size: 11 residues. V was trimmed by 10 bases and J by 7 bases, leaving 11 bases between them. Looked up from germline, CDR1 is MNHEY and CDR2 is SVGAGI. The CDR3, as DNA: TGTGCCACCCTCTCGGTAAATGAGCAGTTCTTC. It translates to CATLSVNEQFF.

The chain uses TRBV7-2 and TRBJ1-3, with 8 positions matching TRBD1. From germline, CDR1 is SGHTA and CDR2 FQGNSA. CDR3 length: 14 residues. J lost 6 bases, V lost 1 base, and 2 bases had no gene match. The CDR3: CASSLGQGANTIYF. The CDR3 nucleotides are TGTGCCAGCAGCTTAGGGCAGGGGGCAAACACCATATATTTT.

The chain joins TRBV10-1 to TRBJ2-1, with D perhaps matching TRBD1 or TRBD2 (5 bases each). The CDR3 totals 15 residues. Germline V gene sequence: CDR1 WNHNN, CDR2 SYGVQD (reference sequence). The V gene lost 2 bases and the J gene lost 2 bases, with 10 bases spanning the gap. CDR3 sequence reads: CASSEGRQTYNEQFF. In nucleotides, the CDR3 is TGCGCCAGCAGTGAGGGGAGACAGACCTACAATGAGCAGTTCTTC.

The J gene is TRBJ2-7, the V gene TRBV15, with a weak D call TRBD2 (6 bases). There are 14 residues in the CDR3. V gave up 1 base and J gave up 5 bases, with 12 bases separating them. Looked up from germline, CDR1 is LNHNV and CDR2 is YYDKDF (reference sequence). DNA of the CDR3: TGTGCCACCAGCAGAGGGGACTTCGCCGACGAGCAGTACTTC. The encoded protein is CATSRGDFADEQYF.

This clone was counted a few times. This chain connects TRBV10-3 to TRBJ2-1; TRBD2 matches at 11 bases. The CDR3 contains 16 residues. Germline trimming cut 2 bases from V and 3 bases from J; bases unmatched to any gene: 3. Germline V gene lookup returns CDR1 ENHRY and CDR2 SYGVKD. CDR3 DNA sequence: TGTGCCATCAGTGAGAGAGGGACTAGCGGCTACAATGAGCAGTTCTTC. It specifies CAISERGTSGYNEQFF.

The chain's CDR3 is CASSIVHSGQGWNIQYF. The CDR3 nucleotides are TGTGCCAGTAGTATAGTTCATTCGGGACAGGGGTGGAACATTCAGTACTTC. The chain employs TRBV19 and TRBJ2-4; 10 nucleotides match TRBD1. CDR3 length equals 17 residues. The junction had 10 bases not matched to a gene; V was cut back by 1 base and J by 7 bases. Germline loops: CDR1 LNHDA, CDR2 SQIVND (reference sequence).